The 27 T cell receptor beta chains presented below share a single source sample, sequenced in a study of somatic mutations in cytotoxic T cells in rheumatoid arthritis. Profiled with immunoSEQ multiplex PCR; TCRdb holds only in-frame clones, not every one. The data hold some 11,000 clones, with around three quarters observed a single time. Sequencing was carried out using CD8+ T cells sorted from blood. Receptors were obtained from an adult with rheumatoid arthritis.

The chain has TRBV14 and TRBJ2-1, with D tentatively TRBD1 (6 bases). Trimming cost V 1 base and J 4 bases, with 8 bases left between them. Germline CDR1 and CDR2: SGHDN and FVKESK. This CDR3 spans 14 amino acids. The CDR3 bases are TGTGCCAGCAGCCAAGGAGGGGGTTACAATGAGCAGTTCTTC. The encoded protein is CASSQGGGYNEQFF.

This clone has a single count. The CDR3 region has the DNA TGTGCCAGCAGACCCATAGGTGAGCAGTTCTTC. Protein sequence: CASRPIGEQFF. The chain combines TRBV7-9 with TRBJ2-1; D is unresolved. The CDR3 runs 11 residues. The V gene lost 6 bases and the J gene lost 9 bases, with 9 bases spanning the gap. Germline V gene lookup returns CDR1 SEHNR and CDR2 FQNEAQ (reference sequence).

The chain joins TRBV27 to TRBJ2-7; the match to TRBD1 covers 7 bases. The CDR3 runs to 18 residues. The V gene end was trimmed by 3 bases and the J gene end by 3 bases; junction bases not matched to a gene: 17. CDR1 and CDR2 from the germline V gene are MNHEY and SMNVEV (reference sequence). The CDR3 DNA sequence: TGTGCCAGCAGTTTCCTTACCCAGACAGGGTTGTCCCTCTACGAGCAGTACTTC. Its protein product is CASSFLTQTGLSLYEQYF.

The chain has TRBV18 and TRBJ1-2; D gene uncertain. Germline V gene sequence: CDR1 KGHSH, CDR2 LQKENI. This CDR3 is 16 amino acids long. Trimming left V 2 bases short and J 4 bases short, with 17 bases between. The CDR3 region is CASSPTSLDFSYGYTF. As DNA, the CDR3 is TGTGCCAGCTCACCAACGTCCCTAGACTTCAGCTATGGCTACACCTTC.

The chain recombines TRBV4-3 with TRBJ2-1; the match to TRBD2 covers 7 bases. The germline V gene encodes CDR1 LGHNA and CDR2 YSLEER. With V trimmed by 3 bases and J by 8 bases, 19 bases remained unmatched. This CDR3 is 18 amino acids long. CDR3 DNA sequence: TGCGCCAGCAGCCAGGAACCGGGACTACTACTAACATGGGATGAGCAGTTCTTC. This codes for CASSQEPGLLLTWDEQFF.

This clone was seen only a few times. The chain employs TRBV2 and TRBJ1-5, with TRBD1 identical over 10 bases. The CDR3 is 16 residues long. Germline CDR1 SNHLY, CDR2 FYNNEI. J lost 3 bases, V lost 5 bases, and 7 bases had no gene match. In nucleotides, the CDR3 is TGTGCCAGCAGTTGGGACAGGGGAATGGTCAATCAGCCCCAGCATTTT. It yields the protein CASSWDRGMVNQPQHF.

As DNA, the CDR3 is TGTGCCAGCCGCCGCGGATATCGGATTGGCACTGAAGCTTTCTTT. Residues: CASRRGYRIGTEAFF. The chain combines TRBV5-6 with TRBJ1-1, with D uncertain. The germline V gene encodes CDR1 SGHDT and CDR2 YYEEEE. There are 15 residues in the CDR3. The V end was cut by 7 bases, the J end by 4 bases, with 20 bases between.

The chain has TRBV19 and TRBJ2-1; TRBD2 might be the D (5 bases). Germline assignment: CDR1 LNHDA and CDR2 SQIVND (reference sequence). V gave up 7 bases and J gave up 5 bases, with 18 bases separating them. The CDR3 has 15 amino acids. CDR3 bases: TGTGCCAGTAAAGGAGGTTTGGCTGGCGACAATGAGCAGTTCTTC. The encoded protein is CASKGGLAGDNEQFF.

V gene TRBV29-1 combines with J gene TRBJ2-1, with D maybe TRBD2 (6 bases). The V end lost 8 bases, the J end lost 5 bases, and 16 bases lay between the germline ends. Germline CDR1 SQVTM, CDR2 ANQGSEA. This CDR3 comprises 13 residues. The CDR3 DNA is TGCAGCTGTGCGGGGCTCGTTAACAATGAGCAGTTCTTC. Its protein is CSCAGLVNNEQFF.

This chain uses TRBV5-6 with TRBJ2-5, with 7 bases lining up with TRBD1. Germline V gives CDR1 SGHDT, CDR2 YYEEEE. The CDR3 length is 16 residues. The junction had 10 bases not matched to a gene; V was cut back by 3 bases and J by 2 bases. This CDR3 reads CASSSADTGVQETQYF. The CDR3, as DNA: TGTGCCAGCAGCTCTGCGGATACAGGGGTACAAGAGACCCAGTACTTC. The full variable domain, its missing parts supplied by reference TRBV5-6 and TRBJ2-5, is DAGVTQSPTHLIKTRGQQVTLRCSPKSGHDTVSWYQQALGQGPQFIFQYYEEEERQRGNFPDRFSGHQFPNYSSELNVNALLLGDSALYLCASSSADTGVQETQYFGPGTRLLVL.

This clone was found once. This chain connects TRBV9 to TRBJ1-4; TRBD1 is a possible D gene (6 bases). The CDR3 spans 17 residues. Germline V CDR1 and CDR2: SGDLS, YYNGEE. The V end was cut by 4 bases, the J end by 1 base, with 17 bases between. The DNA for the CDR3 is TGTGCCAGCAGCCCAAACACCGGGGGCTTAACTAATGAAAAACTGTTTTTT. As protein: CASSPNTGGLTNEKLFF.

This chain connects TRBV29-1 to TRBJ2-1; D is possibly TRBD2 (7 bases). Per the germline V gene, CDR1 is SQVTM and CDR2 is ANQGSEA. The CDR3 consists of 15 residues. Trimming removed 7 bases from V and 1 base from J, with 17 bases in between. CDR3 sequence reads: CSALGGGASYNEQFF. CDR3 bases: TGCAGCGCCCTAGGGGGGGGCGCTTCCTACAATGAGCAGTTCTTC.

The V call is TRBV19, the J call TRBJ2-1, with TRBD2 matching 8 bases. The germline gives CDR1 LNHDA, CDR2 SQIVND (reference sequence). The CDR3 sequence is 14 residues long. The V and J ends lost 5 bases and 9 bases, in that order; junction bases with no gene match: 9. The CDR3 reads CASSLSGILGEQFF. As DNA, the CDR3 is TGTGCCAGTAGTCTTAGCGGGATATTGGGTGAGCAGTTCTTC.

The rearrangement uses TRBV14 and TRBJ1-2; 8 positions agree with TRBD1. J gave up 13 bases and V 0 bases, and 10 bases lay outside the gene matches. The V gene's germline CDR1 is SGHDN and CDR2 FVKESK. This CDR3 region has 14 residues. This chain's CDR3 is CASSQEVGQGFPTF. The CDR3 DNA reads as TGTGCCAGCAGCCAAGAAGTAGGACAGGGTTTTCCCACCTTC.

The chain has TRBV27 and TRBJ1-1; perhaps TRBD1 as D (5 bases). CDR1 and CDR2 (germline): MNHEY, SMNVEV (reference sequence). The ends were cut back, 3 bases at V and 0 bases at J, with 11 bases in the middle. This CDR3 is built from 15 residues. The CDR3 DNA reads as TGTGCCAGCAGTTTGGCCGGGACGGTGAACACTGAAGCTTTCTTT. Residues: CASSLAGTVNTEAFF.

The chain has TRBV4-1 and TRBJ2-7, with D unresolved. CDR1 and CDR2 from the germline V gene are MGHRA and YSYEKL. CDR3 length equals 12 residues. With 2 bases removed from V and 4 bases from J, the gap between germline ends came to 6 bases. CDR3 bases: TGCGCCAGCAGCCAAACAAAGTACGAGCAGTACTTC. This sequence encodes CASSQTKYEQYF.

The chain joins TRBV7-2 to TRBJ2-1, with TRBD2 identical over 8 bases. Germline V gene sequence: CDR1 SGHTA, CDR2 FQGNSA. The CDR3 covers 15 residues. The V segment lost 5 bases and the J segment 7 bases; nucleotides outside the gene matches: 10. The CDR3 coding sequence is TGTGCCAGCAGCGAACAGCGGGAGCTTATAAATGAGCAGTTCTTC. Protein product: CASSEQRELINEQFF.

V gene TRBV6-4 combines with J gene TRBJ1-5, with D possibly being TRBD1 (6 bases). The germline V and J ends were trimmed by 3 bases and 2 bases, with 8 bases remaining between them. The CDR3 spans 14 residues. Germline V gene sequence: CDR1 MRHNA, CDR2 SNTAGT. The CDR3 region is CASSEGGGNQPQHF. DNA of the CDR3: TGTGCCAGCAGTGAGGGGGGCGGCAATCAGCCCCAGCATTTT.

The chain recombines TRBV2 with TRBJ2-1, with a weak D call TRBD2 (5 bases). CDR3 length: 14 residues. Per the germline V gene, CDR1 is SNHLY and CDR2 is FYNNEI. The V end lost 10 bases, the J end lost 5 bases, and 18 bases lay between the germline ends. Written as DNA, the CDR3 is TGTGCCACCATAGTTCTTAGCGAACACAATGAGCAGTTCTTC. It is translated as CATIVLSEHNEQFF.

V usage is TRBV9 and J usage is TRBJ2-1, with 10 bases that match TRBD1. The CDR3 consists of 14 residues. Per the germline V gene, CDR1 is SGDLS and CDR2 is YYNGEE. Germline trimming cut 5 bases from V and 9 bases from J; bases unmatched to any gene: 8. DNA of the CDR3: TGTGCCAGCAGAGGGGGACAGGGGTCGAGTGAGCAGTTCTTC. It is translated as CASRGGQGSSEQFF.

The rearrangement joins TRBV11-2 to TRBJ2-7; D possibly corresponds to TRBD2 (6 bases). V was shortened by 5 bases and J by 2 bases, with 10 bases between the two germline ends. Germline V CDR1 and CDR2: SGHAT, FQNNGV. The CDR3 runs 13 residues. The DNA of the CDR3 is TGTGCCAGCAGCCCAACGGGAGCCTACGAGCAGTACTTC. Protein product: CASSPTGAYEQYF.

This chain joins TRBV21-1 and TRBJ2-5; the table's D call, TRBD1, has no DNA check behind it. TRBV21-1 counts as a pseudogene. This CDR3 region has 18 residues. This chain's CDR3 is CASSTRTGRGYLQETQYF. CDR3 sequence (DNA): TGTGCCAGCAGCACCCGGACAGGGAGAGGTTACCTACAAGAGACCCAGTACTTC.

In its sample, this clone is medium-sized (0.01 to 0.1%). The chain recombines TRBV5-8 with TRBJ1-2; no clear D. The CDR3 length is 9 residues. Trimming shortened V by 10 bases and J by 5 bases, and 6 bases separated the two germline ends. CDR1 is SGHTS and CDR2 is YDEGEE in the germline V gene. CDR3 protein: CASGYGYTF. The CDR3 coding sequence is TGTGCCTCTGGATATGGCTACACCTTC.

The rearrangement uses TRBV7-6 and TRBJ2-7; a weak D match, TRBD1 (6 bases). V was shortened by 5 bases and J by 3 bases, with 14 bases between the two germline ends. In germline, CDR1 is SGHVS, CDR2 FNYEAQ. This CDR3 has 14 residues. The CDR3 spells CASSAAGTNYEQYF. Here the CDR3 DNA reads TGTGCCAGCAGCGCTGCCGGGACAAACTACGAGCAGTACTTC.

V and J are TRBV7-2 and TRBJ2-3; D is unclear. The CDR3 is 15 amino acids. Between the trimmed V and J ends, which lost 5 bases and 2 bases, there was a span of 14 bases. Looked up from germline, CDR1 is SGHTA and CDR2 is FQGNSA. Written as DNA, the CDR3 is TGTGCCAGCAGCCCGATAGCACTACTCACAGATACGCAGTATTTT. Its translation is CASSPIALLTDTQYF.

The chain uses TRBV10-3 and TRBJ1-1; D is possibly TRBD1 (5 bases). The CDR3 is 16 amino acids. The V end lost 5 bases, the J end lost 3 bases, and 19 bases lay between the germline ends. Germline-derived CDR1 and CDR2 are ENHRY and SYGVKD. CDR3 residues: CAISPRLEGGDTEAFF. The CDR3 nucleotides read TGTGCCATCAGTCCTCGGCTGGAAGGAGGGGACACTGAAGCTTTCTTT.

CDR3 residues: CASSEVLAGEHEQFF. The DNA for the CDR3 is TGTGCCAGCAGTGAAGTCCTAGCGGGAGAACATGAGCAGTTCTTC. The chain joins TRBV2 to TRBJ2-1; 10 bases map to TRBD2. The V segment lost 1 base and the J segment 8 bases; nucleotides outside the gene matches: 5. This CDR3 is built from 15 residues. Germline CDR1 reads SNHLY; CDR2 reads FYNNEI.